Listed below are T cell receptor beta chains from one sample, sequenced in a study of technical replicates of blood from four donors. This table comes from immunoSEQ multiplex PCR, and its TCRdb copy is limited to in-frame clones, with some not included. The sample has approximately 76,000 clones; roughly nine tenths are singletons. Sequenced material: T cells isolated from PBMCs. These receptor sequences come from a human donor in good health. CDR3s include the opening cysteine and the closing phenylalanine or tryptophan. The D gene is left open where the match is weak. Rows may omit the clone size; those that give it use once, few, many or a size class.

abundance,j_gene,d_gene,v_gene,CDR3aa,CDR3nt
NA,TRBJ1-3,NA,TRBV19,CASSIGTSGNTIYF,TGTGCCAGTAGTATCGGGACATCTGGAAACACCATATATTTT
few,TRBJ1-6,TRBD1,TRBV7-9,CASSSLGQGLNSPLHF,TGTGCCAGCAGCTCCCTGGGACAGGGACTTAATTCACCCCTCCACTTT
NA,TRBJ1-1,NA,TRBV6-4,CASSDPGEAFF,TGTGCCAGCAGTGACCCCGGTGAAGCTTTCTTT
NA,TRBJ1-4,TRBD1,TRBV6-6,CASSKGQGVANEKLFF,TGTGCCAGCAGTAAGGGACAGGGGGTAGCTAATGAAAAACTGTTTTTT
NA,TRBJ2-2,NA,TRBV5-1,CASSLAVGVPLGGELFF,TGCGCCAGCAGCTTGGCCGTGGGAGTCCCGCTAGGCGGGGAGCTGTTTTTT
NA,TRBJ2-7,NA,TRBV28,CASSLSAGFLYEQYF,TGTGCCAGCAGTTTATCAGCAGGGTTCTTGTACGAGCAGTACTTC
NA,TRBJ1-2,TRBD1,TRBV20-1,CSARDRAGYTF,TGCAGTGCTAGGGACAGGGCAGGCTACACCTTC
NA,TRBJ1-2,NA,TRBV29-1,CSATSVYGYTF,TGCAGCGCGACTTCCGTCTATGGCTACACCTTC
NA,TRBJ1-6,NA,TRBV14,CASSQDHGGLDSPLHF,TGTGCCAGCAGCCAAGATCACGGAGGGTTGGATTCACCCCTCCACTTT
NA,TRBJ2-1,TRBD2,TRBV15,CATSREKPGLAGVPSYNEQFF,TGTGCCACCAGCAGAGAGAAACCGGGACTAGCGGGAGTTCCCTCCTACAATGAGCAGTTCTTC
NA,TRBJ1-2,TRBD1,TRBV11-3,CASRGQGGGYTF,TGTGCCAGTCGGGGACAGGGCGGCGGCTACACCTTC
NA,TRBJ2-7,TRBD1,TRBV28,CASSSMRDRGSEQYF,TGTGCCAGCAGCAGCATGCGGGACAGGGGTAGCGAGCAGTACTTC
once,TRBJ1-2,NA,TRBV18,CASSLNQRADYYGYTF,TGTGCCAGCTCACTAAACCAACGGGCGGACTACTATGGCTACACCTTC
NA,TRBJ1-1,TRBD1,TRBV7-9,CATGQVTMNTEAFF,TGTGCCACGGGACAGGTTACGATGAACACTGAAGCTTTCTTT
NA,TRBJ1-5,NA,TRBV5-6,CASSLTRISNQPQHF,TGTGCCAGCAGCTTGACCAGGATCAGCAATCAGCCCCAGCATTTT
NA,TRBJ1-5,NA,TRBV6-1,CASSEKEVGNQPQNF,TGTGCCAGCAGTGAAAAGGAGGTGGGGAATCAGCCCCAGAATTTT
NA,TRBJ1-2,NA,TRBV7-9,CASSPTGSGRHGYTF,TGTGCCAGCAGCCCTACGGGGAGTGGGAGGCATGGCTACACCTTC
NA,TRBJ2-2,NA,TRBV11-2,CASSLEGRVRTGELFF,TGTGCCAGCAGCTTAGAGGGCAGGGTCAGAACCGGGGAGCTGTTTTTT
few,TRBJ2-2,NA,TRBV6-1,CASSEQGTGELFF,TGTGCCAGCAGTGAACAGGGAACCGGGGAGCTGTTTTTT
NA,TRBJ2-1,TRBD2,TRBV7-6,CASSPSPSGGVNEQFF,TGTGCCAGCAGCCCCTCCCCTAGCGGGGGGGTCAATGAGCAGTTCTTC
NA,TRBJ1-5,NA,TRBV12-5,CASGIRGNQPQHF,TGTGCTAGTGGTATCAGGGGCAATCAGCCCCAGCATTTT
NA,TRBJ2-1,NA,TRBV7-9,CASSWGELEFF,TGTGCCAGCAGCTGGGGGGAGTTGGAGTTCTTC
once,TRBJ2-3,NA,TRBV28,CASSFAHSSYDTQYF,TGTGCCAGCAGTTTCGCTCACTCTTCGTACGATACGCAGTATTTT
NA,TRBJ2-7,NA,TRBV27,CATSSGISYEQYF,TGTGCCACCTCTTCCGGGATCTCCTACGAGCAGTACTTC
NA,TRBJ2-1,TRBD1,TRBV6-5,CASSRGGYEQFF,TGTGCCAGCAGTCGAGGGGGCTATGAGCAGTTCTTC
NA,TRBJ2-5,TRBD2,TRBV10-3,CAISATSGGAGETQYF,TGTGCCATTTCTGCGACTAGCGGGGGGGCCGGGGAGACCCAGTACTTC
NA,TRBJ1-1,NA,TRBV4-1,CASSQVGTLTEAFF,TGCGCCAGCAGCCAAGTCGGGACTCTAACTGAAGCTTTCTTT
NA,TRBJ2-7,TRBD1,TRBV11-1,CASGNPGQVYEQYF,TGTGCCAGCGGTAATCCGGGACAGGTCTACGAGCAGTACTTC
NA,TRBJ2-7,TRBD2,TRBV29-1,CSVGGDYEQYF,TGCAGCGTGGGGGGGGATTACGAGCAGTACTTC
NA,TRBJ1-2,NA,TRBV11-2,CASSLGPRGYGYTF,TGTGCCAGCAGCTTAGGGCCCAGGGGCTATGGCTACACCTTC
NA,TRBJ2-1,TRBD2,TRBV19,CASSPPGLVGQYEQFF,TGTGCCAGTAGTCCTCCGGGACTAGTTGGACAATATGAGCAGTTCTTC
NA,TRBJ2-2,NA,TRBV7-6,CASSPRGTESNTGELFF,TGTGCCAGCAGCCCACGGGGGACAGAGTCGAACACCGGGGAGCTGTTTTTT
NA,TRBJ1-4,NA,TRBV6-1,CASREGRTTNEKLFF,TGTGCCAGCAGGGAGGGCAGAACAACTAATGAAAAACTGTTTTTT
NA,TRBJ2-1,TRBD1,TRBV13,CASSLISTGGNEQFF,TGTGCCAGCAGCTTAATCTCGACAGGGGGGAATGAGCAGTTCTTC
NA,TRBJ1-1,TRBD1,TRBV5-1,CASSLVGQGSTEAFF,TGCGCCAGCAGCTTGGTGGGACAGGGGAGCACTGAAGCTTTCTTT
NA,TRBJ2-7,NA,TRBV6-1,CASSDVGSLYEQYF,TGTGCCAGCAGTGACGTCGGGAGCTTGTACGAGCAGTACTTC
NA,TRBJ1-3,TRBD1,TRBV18,CASSPTGQGSGNTIYF,TGTGCCAGCTCACCAACGGGACAGGGCTCTGGAAACACCATATATTTT
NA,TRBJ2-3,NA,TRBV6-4,CASSRTYPVTDTQYF,TGTGCCAGCAGTAGGACTTACCCTGTGACAGATACGCAGTATTTT
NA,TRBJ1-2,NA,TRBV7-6,CASSPWQGYGYTF,TGTGCCAGCAGCCCCTGGCAGGGGTATGGCTACACCTTC
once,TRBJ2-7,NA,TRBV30,CAWSTGRYEQYF,TGTGCCTGGAGCACAGGGCGATACGAGCAGTACTTC
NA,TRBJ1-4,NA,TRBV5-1,CASSFGTANEKLFF,TGCGCCAGCAGCTTTGGGACTGCGAATGAAAAACTGTTTTTT
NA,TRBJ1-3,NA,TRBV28,CASSTVGGGNRGNTIYF,TGTGCCAGCAGTACTGTTGGGGGAGGGAATAGGGGAAACACCATATATTTT